The clone carrying this TCR beta chain came up a few times. Its antigen is not known. The CDR3 end lies 3 residues beyond the end of the read and is filled in from the germline J gene. These data originate in a study of T cell clonality in common variable immunodeficiency. Study observations and caveats: Compared with controls, CVID subjects had fewer shared TCRbeta clones. Reportedly, TCR beta sequences from common variable immunodeficiency showed fewer deletions and N-nucleotide insertions. Compared with healthy controls, CVID subjects showed increased TCRbeta clonality, mostly in about a third.

Per the germline V gene, CDR1 is SGHNT and CDR2 is YENEEA. The CDR3 spans 12 residues. With 6 bases removed from V and 7 bases from J, the gap between germline ends came to 12 bases. Libraries were prepared by immunoSEQ multiplex PCR; TCRdb keeps only in-frame clonotypes and omits some of them. This repertoire lists tens of thousands of clones without singletons; approximately 3% sits in the top ten. What was sequenced was peripheral blood mononuclear cells. The J gene is TRBJ2-5, the V gene TRBV11-3; no reliable D call. The TCR originated in a person between 18 and 70 years old in good health. The part of the CDR3 DNA that was read is TGTGCCAGCAGTTCTACTATCGCGACC. Translation: CASSSTIAT. The whole CDR3 protein reads CASSSTIATQYF.